This paragraph covers one T cell receptor beta chain sequence. This specimen belongs to a study of blood T cell repertoires in COVID-19. The study drew participants aged roughly 18 to 95 years from 20 to 30 US areas. This CDR3 spans 16 amino acids. The trim removed 8 bases at V and 1 base at J, leaving 11 bases unmatched. Per the germline V gene, CDR1 is WSHSY and CDR2 is SAAADI. Original data processing: Reference gene primer amplification in the assay estimated nucleated cell counts. Method: immunoSEQ multiplex PCR; TCRdb's copy keeps in-frame clones and lacks some. Clone size and the V and J calls come from that table; the DNA yielded D and trimming. The sample consists of fewer than 450,000 clones, over 75% of them appearing once.

This chain links TRBV10-2 with TRBJ1-5; 7 nucleotides align to TRBD1. This sequence originates from a woman between 40 and 55 years old with acute COVID-19. Material for sequencing was PBMCs or T cells enriched from blood (not recorded which). CDR3: CASGGQTPGSNQPQHF. In DNA, the CDR3 is TGCGCCAGCGGGGGACAGACGCCAGGGAGCAATCAGCCCCAGCATTTT.